This T cell receptor beta chain was recorded in a study of cytomegalovirus exposure and HLA in healthy donors. The PCR used 60 Vbeta and 13 Jbeta primers. TCRdb's table, derived via immunoSEQ multiplex PCR, lists solely in-frame clones and lacks some. The sample lists fewer than 85,000 clones; roughly two thirds were seen once. The CDR3 is 14 amino acids. With 6 bases clipped from V and 0 bases from J, the junction kept 6 bases outside the gene matches. Per the germline V gene, CDR1 is SQVTM and CDR2 is ANQGSEA. The V gene is TRBV29-1, the J gene TRBJ1-1; 8 bases match TRBD1. The TCR sequence derives from a man in his sixties in good health and CMV-seropositive. Sequences were obtained from PBMCs. As DNA, the CDR3 is TGCAGCGTGTCGACAGGGGCGATGAACACTGAAGCTTTCTTT. It translates to CSVSTGAMNTEAFF.